Below are 8 T cell receptor beta chains sequenced from a single sample in a study of immune heterogeneity within non-small cell lung tumors. TCR beta CDR3 was amplified by multiplex PCR, first round around 10 cycles, 32 V and 13 J primers. TCRdb called the multiplex PCR reads again in MiXCR, with one record for every CDR3 protein. This repertoire shows about 2,600 distinct CDR3 sequences, 18% found once; its top ten account for 10% to 15%. Bulk tumor gDNA, about 630 ng per sample, served as the TCR template. Surgery yielded several widely spaced biopsies per primary tumor. Enrolled patients presented with newly diagnosed, previously untreated non-small cell lung cancer and underwent curative surgery. Material: lung tumor tissue. All receptors derive from a woman aged 45-65 years with non-small cell lung cancer.

Within the sample, this clonotype is medium-sized (0.01 to 0.1%). J is TRBJ1-2 and V is TRBV2, with TRBD1 as a possible D gene (5 bases). CDR1 and CDR2 from the germline V gene are SNHLY and FYNNEI. The V gene lost 2 bases and the J gene lost 10 bases, with 14 bases spanning the gap. The CDR3 loop spans 13 amino acids. Here the CDR3 reads CASSEQGRSSYTF. The CDR3 DNA is TGTGCCAGCAGTGAACAGGGCCGTAGTTCCTACACCTTC.

Within the sample, this clonotype is medium-sized (0.01 to 0.1%). The chain combines TRBV2 with TRBJ2-3; perhaps TRBD2 as D (6 bases). V lost 7 bases and J lost 1, with 15 bases in between. The CDR3 sequence is 15 residues long. Germline lookup yields CDR1 SNHLY and CDR2 FYNNEI. CDR3 nucleotides: TGTGCCAGCACTAGACTAGGCGCAGGCACAGATACGCAGTATTTT. This translates into CASTRLGAGTDTQYF.

In the case of this clonotype: Since a much larger clone is just one base distant, this may be a read error. The chain has TRBV10-3 and TRBJ2-1, with D tentatively TRBD1 (5 bases). The germline V gene has CDR1 ENHRY and CDR2 SYGVKD. This CDR3 contains 15 residues. The V end lost 5 bases, the J end lost 7 bases, and 18 bases lay between the germline ends. CDR3 in DNA: TGTGCCATCAGTAAGATGACTTCCCCAGGGAATGAGCAGTTCTTC. It yields the protein CAISKMTSPGNEQFF.

Only a few counts were recorded for this clonotype. The J gene is TRBJ1-2, the V gene TRBV6-1; TRBD1 might be the D (5 bases). This CDR3 is built from 15 residues. Germline values: CDR1 MNHNS, CDR2 SASEGT. V was pared by 7 bases and J by 4 bases, with 19 bases between. Here the CDR3 DNA reads TGTGCCAGCACCGAGGAAGAAGACAGACCCTATGGCTACACCTTC. Protein: CASTEEEDRPYGYTF.

Of note for this clonotype: At one boundary the junction diverges from the germline segment, which might be a read error. Here the CDR3 reads CASSLEPGLAGGKETKYF. CDR3 nucleotide sequence: TGCGCCAGCAGCTTGGAGCCGGGACTAGCGGGGGGGAAAGAGACCAAGTACTTC. This chain connects TRBV5-1 to TRBJ2-5; 16 nucleotides agree with TRBD2. CDR1 is SGHRS and CDR2 is YFSETQ in the germline V gene. This CDR3 comprises 18 residues. Full variable domain (missing parts from reference TRBV5-1 and TRBJ2-5): KAGVTQTPRYLIKTRGQQVTLSCSPISGHRSVSWYQQTPGQGLQFLFEYFSETQRNKGNFPGRFSGRQFSNSRSEMNVSTLELGDSALYLCASSLEPGLAGGKETKYFGPGTRLLVL.

This clonotype has more than one count but fewer than ten. The rearrangement uses TRBV5-1 and TRBJ2-5, with 7 bases fitting TRBD1. Trimming cost V 4 bases and J 5 bases; bases outside gene matches: 11. Germline V CDR1 and CDR2: SGHRS, YFSETQ. The CDR3 totals 15 residues. CDR3 DNA sequence: TGCGCCAGCAGCCAAGGACAGGCGGGCACGGAGACCCAGTACTTC. This sequence encodes CASSQGQAGTETQYF.

Worth noting for this clonotype: A much bigger clone sits one base away, suggesting this may be a read error. This chain joins TRBV27 and TRBJ2-5; 10 nucleotides align to TRBD2. This CDR3 is built from 15 residues. The V gene's germline CDR1 is MNHEY and CDR2 SMNVEV (reference sequence). J was trimmed by 4 bases and V by 10 bases; bases with no gene match: 12. This CDR3 is CAIRSSGSRGETQYF. As DNA, the CDR3 is TGTGCCATCAGGTCTAGCGGGAGTCGGGGAGAGACCCAGTACTTC.

As for this clonotype: Just one base apart from a much larger clone, this may be a read error. The chain employs TRBV5-1 and TRBJ2-5, with D hard to call. The CDR3 is made up of 14 amino acids. Germline CDR1 reads SGHRS; CDR2 reads YFSETQ. The CDR3 nucleotides read TGCGCCATCAGCTTGGGCGGCGAGGAAGAGACCCAGTACTTC. It yields the protein CAISLGGEEETQYF.